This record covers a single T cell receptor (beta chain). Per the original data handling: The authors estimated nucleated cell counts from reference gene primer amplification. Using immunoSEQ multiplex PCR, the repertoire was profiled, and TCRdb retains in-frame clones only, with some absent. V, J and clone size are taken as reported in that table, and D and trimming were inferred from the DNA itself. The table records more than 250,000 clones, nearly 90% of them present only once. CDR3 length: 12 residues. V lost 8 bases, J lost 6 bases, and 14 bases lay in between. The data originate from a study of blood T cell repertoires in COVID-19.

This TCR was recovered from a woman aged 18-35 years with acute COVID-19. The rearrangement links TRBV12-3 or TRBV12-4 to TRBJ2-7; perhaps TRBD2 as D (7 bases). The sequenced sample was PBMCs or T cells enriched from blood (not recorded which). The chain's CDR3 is CASSRGRGEQYF. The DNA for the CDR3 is TGTGCCAGCTCTAGGGGGAGGGGCGAGCAGTACTTC.